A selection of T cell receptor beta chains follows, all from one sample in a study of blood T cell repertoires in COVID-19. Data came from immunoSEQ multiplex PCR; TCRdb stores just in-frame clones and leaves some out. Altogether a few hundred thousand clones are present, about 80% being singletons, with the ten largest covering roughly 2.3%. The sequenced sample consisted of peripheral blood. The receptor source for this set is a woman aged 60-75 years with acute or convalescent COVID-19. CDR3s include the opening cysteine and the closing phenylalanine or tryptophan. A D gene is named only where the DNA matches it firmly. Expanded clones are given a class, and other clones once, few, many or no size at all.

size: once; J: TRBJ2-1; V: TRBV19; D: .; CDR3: CASSRGAGGINEQFF; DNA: TGTGCCAGTAGTAGGGGGGCAGGGGGTATCAATGAGCAGTTCTTC
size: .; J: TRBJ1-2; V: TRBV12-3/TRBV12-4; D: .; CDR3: CASRTRANYGYTF; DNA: TGTGCCAGCCGGACGAGGGCTAACTATGGCTACACCTTC
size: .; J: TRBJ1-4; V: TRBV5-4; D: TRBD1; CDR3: CASSFQGTGSEKLFF; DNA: TGTGCCAGCAGTTTTCAAGGGACAGGGTCTGAAAAACTGTTTTTT
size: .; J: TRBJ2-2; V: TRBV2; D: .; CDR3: CASMRDAGRTNTGELFF; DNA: TGTGCCAGCATGCGTGACGCGGGACGAACGAACACCGGGGAGCTGTTTTTT
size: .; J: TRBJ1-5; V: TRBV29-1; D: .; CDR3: CSVRGKGQPQHF; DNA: TGCAGCGTCAGGGGAAAGGGTCAGCCCCAGCATTTT
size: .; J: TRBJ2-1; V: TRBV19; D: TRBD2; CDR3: CASSGQAGGLGHEQFF; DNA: TGTGCCAGTAGTGGTCAAGCGGGGGGCTTAGGTCATGAGCAGTTCTTC
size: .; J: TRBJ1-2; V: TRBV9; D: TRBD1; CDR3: CASSGELGTAFSTF; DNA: TGTGCCAGCAGCGGGGAACTCGGGACAGCCTTTTCTACCTTC
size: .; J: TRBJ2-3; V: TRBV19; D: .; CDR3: CASSIVTGSADTQYF; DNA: TGTGCCAGTAGTATCGTCACAGGGTCCGCAGATACGCAGTATTTT
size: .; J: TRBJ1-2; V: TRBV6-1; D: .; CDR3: CASSEGGTGFYTF; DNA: TGTGCCAGCAGTGAAGGGGGAACAGGGTTCTACACCTTC
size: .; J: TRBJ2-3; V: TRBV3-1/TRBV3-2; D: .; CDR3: CASSQGGASVADTQYF; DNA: TGTGCCAGCAGCCAGGGGGGGGCTAGCGTAGCAGATACGCAGTATTTT
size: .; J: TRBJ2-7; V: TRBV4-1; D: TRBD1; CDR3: CASSQRSQGQTSYEQYF; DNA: TGCGCCAGCAGCCAACGCTCTCAGGGACAGACATCCTACGAGCAGTACTTC
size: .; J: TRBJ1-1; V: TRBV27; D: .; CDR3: CASRKSVANTEAFF; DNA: TGTGCCAGCAGGAAAAGCGTTGCGAACACTGAAGCTTTCTTT
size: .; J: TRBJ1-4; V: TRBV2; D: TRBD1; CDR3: CASSGQGEKLFF; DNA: TGTGCCAGCAGTGGACAGGGTGAAAAACTGTTTTTT
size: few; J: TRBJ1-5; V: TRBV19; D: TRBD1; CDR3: CASLREHRGRGQPQHF; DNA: TGTGCCAGTCTGAGAGAACACAGGGGGCGAGGGCAGCCCCAGCATTTT
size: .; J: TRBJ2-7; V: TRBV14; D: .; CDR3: CASSQDTSYEQYF; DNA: TGTGCCAGCAGCCAAGATACGAGCTACGAGCAGTACTTC
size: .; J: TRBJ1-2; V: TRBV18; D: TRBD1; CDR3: CASSPHPGTGGIYTF; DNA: TGTGCCAGCTCACCACATCCCGGGACAGGAGGGATCTACACCTTC
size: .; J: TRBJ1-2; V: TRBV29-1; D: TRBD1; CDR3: CSAQGANGYTF; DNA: TGCAGCGCACAGGGGGCAAATGGCTACACCTTC
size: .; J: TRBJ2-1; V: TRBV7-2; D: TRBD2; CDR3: CASSWTGTTFHNEQFF; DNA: TGTGCCAGCAGCTGGACCGGGACTACATTCCACAATGAGCAGTTCTTC
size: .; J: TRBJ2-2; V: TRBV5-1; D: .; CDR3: CASSLAGAVTGELFF; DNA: TGCGCCAGCAGCTTGGCAGGGGCCGTCACCGGGGAGCTGTTTTTT
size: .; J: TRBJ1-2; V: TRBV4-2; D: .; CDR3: CASSQDLVGGIGSGYTF; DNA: TGTGCCAGCAGCCAAGATCTTGTGGGGGGAATTGGGAGCGGCTACACCTTC
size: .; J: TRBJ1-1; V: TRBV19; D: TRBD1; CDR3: CASSTTGGLDTEAFF; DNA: TGTGCCAGTAGTACGACAGGGGGCTTGGACACTGAAGCTTTCTTT
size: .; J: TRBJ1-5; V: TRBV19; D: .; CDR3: CASSGVGNQPQHF; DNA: TGTGCCAGTAGTGGAGTCGGCAATCAGCCCCAGCATTTT
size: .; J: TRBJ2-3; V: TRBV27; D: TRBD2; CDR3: CASSVSGGASTDTQYF; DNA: TGTGCCAGCAGCGTTAGCGGGGGGGCCAGCACAGATACGCAGTATTTT
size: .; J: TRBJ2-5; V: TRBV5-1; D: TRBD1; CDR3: CASSLATGLETQYF; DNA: TGCGCCAGCAGCTTGGCGACAGGGCTAGAGACCCAGTACTTC
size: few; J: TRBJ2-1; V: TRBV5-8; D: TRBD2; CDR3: CASSLAVLAGGNEQFF; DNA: TGTGCCAGCAGCTTGGCCGTCCTAGCGGGGGGCAATGAGCAGTTCTTC
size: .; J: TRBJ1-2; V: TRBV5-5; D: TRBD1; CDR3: CASSLERLGQGTYGYTF; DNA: TGTGCCAGCAGCTTGGAACGTTTGGGACAGGGGACTTATGGCTACACCTTC